This TCR beta chain was recovered during a study of blood T cell repertoires in COVID-19. Study as a whole: Sample material is recorded as cDNA or gDNA derived from T cells, B-cell-depleted T cells, or PBMCs.

This clone was observed a single time. After removal of 3 bases from V and 7 bases from J, the junction contained 11 bases not matched to a gene. This CDR3 spans 16 amino acids. Germline loops: CDR1 SGHRS, CDR2 YFSETQ. Only in-frame clones appear in the TCRdb table, and some are missing; sequencing was by immunoSEQ multiplex PCR. Of 210,000 or so clones in the sample, around 80% are singletons; the top ten hold roughly 4.5%. Sequenced sample: PBMCs or T cells enriched from blood (not recorded which). The clonotype comes from a man aged 25-45 years with acute COVID-19. V gene TRBV5-1 combines with J gene TRBJ1-1; 11 bases agree with TRBD1. This CDR3 reads CASSSRTSGTGGEAFF. CDR3 DNA sequence: TGCGCCAGCAGCTCCCGAACTTCCGGGACAGGGGGTGAAGCTTTCTTT.